The TCR beta chain described here comes from a study of CD8+ T cells in alopecia areata. The sample's treatment: oral pan-JAK inhibitor, 5-10 mg twice daily. Obtained from alopecia areata patients were lesional scalp punch biopsies along with peripheral blood. Comments on this clone: Its antigen is unidentified.

Study-wide results and limits: Scalp repertoires also include resident alphabeta T cells from normal skin. Relative to normal scalp, lesional scalp, especially alopecia totalis/universalis, showed higher clonality.

Investigators isolated RNA and reverse transcribed it into cDNA to act as the sequencing template. TCRdb's copy holds only in-frame clones and misses some; the assay was immunoSEQ multiplex PCR. This table holds over 60,000 clones, roughly 46% found once. The V gene's germline CDR1 is SGHTA and CDR2 FQGNSA. The CDR3 totals 14 residues. Trimming took 1 base from V and 4 from J, leaving 11 bases between them. The sample consisted of CD8+ T cells sorted from blood, taken at approximately week 37, from a patient treated with tofacitinib. The clonotype was recovered from a human donor with alopecia areata. The genes are TRBV7-2 and TRBJ2-7; D unclear. The CDR3 DNA reads TGTGCCAGCAGCTTAGTAGGGAAAGGGTACGAGCAGTACTTC. Its translation: CASSLVGKGYEQYF. Drawing the rest from reference TRBV7-2 and TRBJ2-7, the complete variable domain is GAGVSQSPSNKVTEKGKDVELRCDPISGHTALYWYRQSLGQGLEFLIYFQGNSAPDKSGLPSDRFSAERTGGSVSTLTIQRTQQEDSAVYLCASSLVGKGYEQYFGPGTRLTVT.